This TCR beta chain was captured by sequencing in a study of T cells after yellow fever vaccination. General study findings and limits: It was a small share of clonotypes that appeared in both CD4 and CD8 compartments. Reappearance after the booster was seen for most primary-vaccination clones, at 95% to 97% CD4 and 88% CD8. On re-exposure, the response was weaker but peaked faster, at day 5 versus 15.

The CDR3 loop spans 14 amino acids. The ends lost 0 bases at V and 5 bases at J; junction bases unmatched: 4. Germline CDR1 is DFQATT and CDR2 is SNEGSKA (reference sequence). This clonotype was counted many times. Antigen unknown. TCR cDNA was made by 5'RACE template switching, adding a universal primer site and UMIs. TCRdb analysed the 5' RACE reads with MiXCR anew, one entry per CDR3 protein. The data show about 310,000 distinct CDR3 sequences, around 3.9% seen once. Sequenced here: PBMCs, sampled on the day of the yellow fever booster vaccination. The source is a man younger than 30 who received the YFV17D yellow fever vaccine. The gene calls are TRBV20-1 and TRBJ2-3; 8 bases are a match to TRBD2. The CDR3 DNA follows: TGCAGTGCTAGAGAACGGGGGGGCGGAGATACGCAGTATTTT. Translation: CSARERGGGDTQYF.